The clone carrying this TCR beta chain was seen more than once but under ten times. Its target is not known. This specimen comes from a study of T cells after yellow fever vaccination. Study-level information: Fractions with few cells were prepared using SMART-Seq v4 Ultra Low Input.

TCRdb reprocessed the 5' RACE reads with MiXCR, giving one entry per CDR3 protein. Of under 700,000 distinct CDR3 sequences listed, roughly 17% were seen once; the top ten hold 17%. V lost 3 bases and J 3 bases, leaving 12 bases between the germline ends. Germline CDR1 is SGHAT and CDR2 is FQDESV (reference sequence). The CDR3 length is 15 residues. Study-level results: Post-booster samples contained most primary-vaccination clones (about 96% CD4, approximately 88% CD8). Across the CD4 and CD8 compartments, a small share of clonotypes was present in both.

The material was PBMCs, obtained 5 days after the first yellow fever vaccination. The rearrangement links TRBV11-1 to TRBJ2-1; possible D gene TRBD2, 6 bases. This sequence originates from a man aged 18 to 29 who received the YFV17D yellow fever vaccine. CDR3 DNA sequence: TGTGCCAGCAGCTTTCGCGCGACTAGCTACAATGAGCAGTTCTTC. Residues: CASSFRATSYNEQFF.